The source of this T cell receptor (beta chain) is a study of T-cell memory formation after mild COVID-19. Study-wide background: Largely donor-specific TCR clusters were found.

The CDR3 runs to 16 residues. Germline loops: CDR1 LGHNA, CDR2 YSLEER. The V and J ends lost 1 base and 11 bases, in that order; junction bases with no gene match: 11. To note about this clonotype: Its antigen is still unknown.

Findings and caveats of the study: Balance between CD4 and CD8 was seen in clones contracting day 15 to 85, and a CD4+ lean was seen in later expanders. Shrinking CD4+ clones resided mostly in CM and EM, and CD8+ ones in EMRA.

Amplification by 5'RACE using constant-segment primers produced TCR alpha and TCR beta cDNA libraries that carried sample barcodes and UMIs. MiXCR, run by TCRdb on the 5' RACE reads, gives a single entry per CDR3 protein. Counted here are about 260,000 distinct CDR3 sequences, 15% to 20% occurring once; the ten biggest clones make up 22%. The chain employs TRBV4-3 and TRBJ1-6; the match to TRBD1 covers 7 bases. The sample consisted of PBMCs or a T cell subset sorted from them (not recorded which). The clonotype comes from a man younger than 30 who had mild COVID-19 (a few samples of this study predate the infection). Cell type and time point are not known. The CDR3 DNA reads TGCGCCAGCAGCCAAGGGCCCGACCAGGGGACAGCACCCCTCCACTTT. Protein product: CASSQGPDQGTAPLHF.